This T cell receptor (beta chain) is drawn from a study of cytomegalovirus exposure and HLA in healthy donors (dated by TCRdb to the late 2010s). Context from the whole study: According to an earlier analysis of 587 of the donors, 150 million to 200 million T cells yielded 90 million to 140 million unique TCR beta sequences and 276 Gb of sequence data. To predict cytomegalovirus infection status, the study combined high-throughput TCR immunosequencing, statistical association of individual TCRs with disease status, and machine learning. The later analysis used no new phenotypic data to find candidate immune exposures, relying instead on TCR beta sequences and their occurrence across donors. The study profiled the T cell repertoires of around 700 subjects by immunosequencing and related them to cytomegalovirus serostatus. Roughly 5 DR-DQ haplotypes were handled as single units for association and clustering because linkage in the cohort was strong. Alongside the repertoire data, information on donor age, sex, ethnicity and CMV serostatus was compiled. To decide whether each TCR beta V gene segment behaved as functional or pseudogenic, an earlier analysis of some 570 of the donors relied on high-throughput TCR beta sequencing. A later genetic analysis used genome-wide SNP genotypes for about 55% of the 666 donors, treating that subset as a discovery cohort. HLA typing covered class I and class II loci at four-digit resolution. The aim of the study was to test whether cataloging public T cell receptors could identify signatures of past pathogen exposure. Of the approximately 400 genotyped donors, 65% to 90% fell in the genetic ancestry cluster associated with self-reported Caucasian donors. All discovery cohort repertoires had been generated on a single sequencing platform. The number of donors typed differed by locus, with roughly 620-630 for A, B, C, DRB1 and DQB1, more than 500 for DQA1, some 570 for DPA1, and 472 for DPB1. Across around 400 genotyped donors of the cohort, an average of approximately 240,000 unique TCR beta nucleotide sequences per donor were sequenced, and roughly 20% of those sequences were non-productive. Along with the roughly 610-subject first cohort, a separate validation cohort of roughly 110 different subjects was used. In a later analysis, previously published TCR beta repertoires from 600 to 850 donors were re-analyzed and high-resolution HLA genotyping was added so that TCR occurrence patterns could be studied. Approximately 330 gigabases of sequencing data and approximately 91 million unique TCR sequences made up an early release that covered approximately 620 HLA-typed donors. Broader findings and caveats from the paper: Compared with equally common non-associated chains, HLA-associated TCR beta chains in a later analysis were more clonally expanded and had lower generation probabilities. Most TCR sequences were observed very rarely across donors, whereas some public TCRs were present in many individuals. A further reported finding was that TCR beta sequences accurately predicted the HLA-A and HLA-B alleles for most subjects in the first cohort. Broadly in line with IMGT annotations, most TCR beta V segments showed up in productive rearrangements about 90% or about 30% of the time in an earlier analysis of around 600 of the donors. This cohort had only TCR beta chains sequenced, and the lack of alpha or paired-chain data limited which features could be detected. Some IMGT-functional V segments, including TRBV6-2 and TRBV6-3, could not be told apart with the 87-base-pair reads, so those segments were excluded. Because HLA typing was missing for some donors at each locus, association tests included only the typed subset. In vitro tests confirmed that a few of the cytomegalovirus-associated TCR beta chains recognize cytomegalovirus antigens. Correlated functional status among segregating V segments might reflect linkage disequilibrium, but an unknown experimental factor could not be ruled out. The sequencing pipeline was judged likely to have produced a cluster of highly shared sequence variants as a technical artifact. Immune exposure information for the cohort was limited to CMV serostatus. Cytomegalovirus status was reported to be diagnosed by the classifier with high specificity and sensitivity in both the original and validation cohorts. In a later genetic analysis, fewer N-insertions in productive TCRs were reported among donors in an Asian-associated ancestry cluster than the roughly 700-donor mean. A later analysis reported that several top co-occurrence clusters appeared linked to parvovirus B19, influenza, CMV and Epstein-Barr virus. According to a later analysis, most CMV-associated TCR beta chains appeared to be HLA-restricted, and the HLA associations seemed to be driven largely by CMV exposure. According to the authors, the approach could potentially be generalized to other disease states and immunological phenotypes. In the study, around 150 TCR beta chains were listed as associated with cytomegalovirus. Strong co-occurrence of HLA alleles, especially DR and DQ, made assigning TCR associations to individual alleles difficult. V-gene and J-gene trimming of TCR beta chains was associated with a missense DCLRE1C variant in a later genetic analysis, and the association was replicated in an independent cohort. The presence/absence analyses assumed that sequencing depth was roughly uniform across donors, and that assumption may not be true. Because counts were too low, roughly 17 rarely observed V segments, including chromosome 9 orphons, were left out of the earlier analysis of about 620 of the donors. A later analysis associated 15,000 or so TCR beta sequences with specific HLA alleles at a false discovery rate of 0.05. A later analysis found that TCR association rates varied across HLA loci, with DRB1 alleles showing the most associated TCRs and HLA-C alleles the fewest.

Via the germline V gene, CDR1 is SNHLY and CDR2 FYNNEI. Including the terminal cysteine and phenylalanine, the CDR3 comprises 15 residues. Left in the record is the CDR3 DNA by itself, 45 bases read in frame from the first base. Ends trimmed: V by 6 bases, J by 6 bases; bases unmatched to a gene: 9. Library generation was performed with the immunoSEQ multiplex PCR assay. A mixture of 60 forward primers for TCR Vbeta segments and 13 reverse primers for TCR Jbeta segments was used in the multiplex PCR. The CDR3 region of rearranged TCR beta genes was amplified from genomic DNA by a multiplex PCR assay. Amplified TCR beta libraries were sequenced as 87-base-pair reads on the Illumina HiSeq System. As for the original processing: Across the 500 to 850 repertoires, a later analysis counted 80 million or so unique TCR beta chains, 8.5 million to 12 million of which were shared by at least two donors. A nearest-neighbor algorithm error-corrected the raw reads and collapsed the reads into unique sequences, merging closely related sequences to remove PCR and sequencing errors. Alignment of CDR3 sequences to IMGT reference sequences was used to assign V, D and J gene segments. For a sequence to be retained, at least a six-nucleotide match to both a V gene segment and a J gene segment was required. Rearrangements were classified as productive when the CDR3 lacked stop codons and remained in frame with V and J, and all other rearrangements were classified as non-productive. CDR3 was defined by IMGT convention, running from the second conserved V-encoded cysteine to the conserved J-encoded phenylalanine. The earlier analysis of 500 to 750 of the donors excluded any sequence lacking an unambiguous match to a single V gene segment. An earlier analysis of a few hundred of the donors called V segments functional above 56.7% productive rearrangements and segregating when the between-donor standard deviation exceeded 5%. A statistical classification framework was built for diagnosing cytomegalovirus status from the catalog of TCR beta chain sequences. V and J gene assignment, in a later analysis, came from comparing TCR nucleotide sequences with IMGT/GENE-DB human TR gene sequences. In a later analysis, CDR3 sequences and most-parsimonious VDJ recombination scenarios were assigned using the TCRdist pipeline. A later analysis defined each TCR beta chain by its CDR3 amino acid sequence plus V-gene family, and excluded reads lacking a unique V-gene family. In a later analysis, approximately 640 highly shared, low-generation-probability nucleotide sequences were removed to address suspected cross-contamination and a sequencing artifact. In a later analysis, a clonal expansion index was calculated for each public chain from normalized within-repertoire ranks of inferred template counts. Generation probabilities in a later analysis came from a VDJ recombination model fitted to out-of-frame rearrangements, and those results were checked against IGoR. In a later analysis, TCR-TCR, TCR-HLA and TCR-CMV co-occurrence was scored with hypergeometric tests, and a repertoire-size bias correction was applied to TCR pairs. To estimate false discovery rates, a later analysis permuted the HLA or CMV assignments 20 times. In a later analysis, co-occurring TCRs were grouped using DBSCAN, with TCRdist sequence similarity added in when clustering inside HLA-allele-positive subsets. Co-occurrence clustering excluded repertoires with fewer than 30,000 or more than 120,000 public chains, plus five with anomalous nucleotide sharing. What TCRdb holds here is the immuneACCESS table cut down to in-frame rearrangements. Part of the clones is not present; checked against another copy, under half of the missing clones reflect an unresolved V gene, and the others are unexplained. The DNA was the basis for D and trimming; V, J and clone size are from that table. The sample records 150,000 to 250,000 clones, under 90% of which are singletons. Clones ranked in the top ten supply 0.075% to 0.1% of the sample.

As regards this clone: Its antigen remains unidentified. Base quality data are lacking; no much larger clone is found one base away.

The cohort was made up of hundreds of healthy bone marrow donors. All cohort members were sampled while nominally healthy, although unrecorded immune exposures were likely present. The donor was CMV seronegative and belonged to the group of 352 seronegative cohort members. A peripheral blood sample was provided by each donor, and peripheral blood mononuclear cells were used for TCR beta sequencing. The Qiagen DNeasy Blood Extraction Kit was used to extract genomic DNA from the blood cell samples. The chain couples TRBV2 to TRBJ2-1, with 9 bases matching TRBD1. Sequences were obtained from PBMCs. This TCR was recovered from a boy aged 2 to 10 in good health and CMV-seronegative. The CDR3 has the sequence CASREDRGRGNEQFF. The DNA sequence is given as TGTGCCAGCAGGGAGGACAGGGGAAGAGGCAATGAGCAGTTCTTC.